The entry below describes one T cell receptor (beta chain). The sample is drawn from a study of blood T cell repertoires in COVID-19. Study summary: Italy, Spain and the United States were the sources of the convalescent and acute COVID-19 samples. Sample material is recorded as cDNA or gDNA derived from T cells, B-cell-depleted T cells, or PBMCs.

This CDR3 region has 13 residues. V shed 7 bases and J shed 1 base, with 8 bases lying between them. Germline V lookup: CDR1 LNHDA, CDR2 SQIVND (reference sequence). Authors' methods: How many nucleated cells were present was estimated from reference gene primer amplification. Measured with immunoSEQ multiplex PCR; TCRdb has only the in-frame clones, and not every one. That table gives V, J and clone size, and the DNA gave D and trimming. Of some 340,000 clones in the sample, approximately 81% were seen once. The TCR sequence derives from a woman between 18 and 29 years old with acute or convalescent COVID-19. Source material: peripheral blood. The chain has TRBV19 and TRBJ1-3; no firm D call. The chain's CDR3 is CASTEGSGNTIYF. DNA of the CDR3: TGTGCCAGTACAGAGGGTTCTGGAAACACCATATATTTT.